This TCR beta chain appears in the sequencing data of a study of blood T cell repertoires in COVID-19. Background on the study: The United States, Italy and Spain supplied acute and convalescent COVID-19 samples. The cDNA or gDNA used as material had been derived from T cells, B-cell-depleted T cells, or PBMCs.

V was pared by 0 bases and J by 2 bases, with 11 bases between. Germline CDR1 reads SEHNR; CDR2 reads FQNEAQ (reference sequence). The CDR3 is 16 amino acids. Those enrolled in Seattle joined during active infection and were followed longitudinally afterward. Per the original methods: Scientists estimated how many nucleated cells there were by amplifying reference gene primers. Sequenced by immunoSEQ multiplex PCR; TCRdb stores in-frame clones only, minus some. V, J and clone size were drawn from that table, and D and trimming were deduced from the DNA. The sample comprises over 450,000 clones, about 88% of which are singletons, and around 0.9% rests with the top ten.

The sample comprised peripheral blood. The V gene is TRBV7-9, the J gene TRBJ1-5, with no clear D. This clonotype originated in a young man with COVID-19, enrolled during active disease. As DNA, the CDR3 is TGTGCCAGCAGCTTAGCTGGGCGGCGGGGCAATCAGCCCCAGCATTTT. Its translation: CASSLAGRRGNQPQHF.